The 2 T cell receptor beta chains given below trace back to one sample, sequenced in a study of identical twins. One entry per CDR3 protein, called by TCRdb with MiXCR from the 5' RACE reads. The repertoire holds some 440,000 distinct CDR3 sequences, less than 25% seen once, with roughly 2.8% in the top ten. These sequences were also reported in another study, on T cells expressing NK-cell markers.

The sequenced sample consisted of CD4+ T cells sorted from blood. The receptor source for this set is a woman under 30 in good health.

The chain is built from TRBV27 and TRBJ1-1; D gene uncertain. Per germline, CDR1 MNHEY and CDR2 SMNVEV (reference sequence). The V end was cut by 2 bases, the J end by 4 bases, with 8 bases between. This CDR3 is built from 13 residues. The CDR3 DNA follows: TGTGCCAGCAGTTTAAAGAGTCGCACTGAAGCTTTCTTT. This gives the protein CASSLKSRTEAFF.

The chain couples TRBV9 to TRBJ2-2; no clear D. Trimming removed 0 bases at V and 7 bases at J, with 10 bases between. The germline gives CDR1 SGDLS, CDR2 YYNGEE. The CDR3 runs to 14 residues. The CDR3: CASSVVGYGGELFF. The CDR3 bases are TGTGCCAGCAGCGTAGTTGGGTACGGCGGGGAGCTGTTTTTT.